A selection of T cell receptor beta chains follows, all from one sample in a study of cytomegalovirus exposure and HLA in healthy donors. Generated by immunoSEQ multiplex PCR, the TCRdb table keeps only in-frame clones and is missing some. This table holds around 230,000 clones, roughly 86% found once. The sequencing input was PBMCs. The source is a woman aged 25 to 45 in good health and CMV-seropositive. Both conserved end residues are part of each CDR3. The D gene is left open where the match is weak. A row's size may be missing; if present it is once, few, many or a size class.

CDR3nt | CDR3aa | d_gene | abundance | j_gene | v_gene
TGTGCCAGCAGTCCACGGGGCGGGAACCCGGGCAATGAGCAGTTCTTC | CASSPRGGNPGNEQFF | NA | NA | TRBJ2-1 | TRBV6-6
TGTGCCAGCAGCTTCTGGACTAGCGGGCGCACAGATACGCAGTATTTT | CASSFWTSGRTDTQYF | TRBD2 | NA | TRBJ2-3 | TRBV11-2
TGTGCCAGCAGCAACGGGGTAGTATCCTACAATGAGCAGTTCTTC | CASSNGVVSYNEQFF | NA | NA | TRBJ2-1 | TRBV11-2
TGTGCCAGCGGTCGGGGAGAGGTCACTGAAGCTTTCTTT | CASGRGEVTEAFF | NA | NA | TRBJ1-1 | TRBV7-9
TGTGCCAGCAGCCTGAGAAGACTCCAATCCTACAATGAGCAGTTCTTC | CASSLRRLQSYNEQFF | NA | NA | TRBJ2-1 | TRBV7-2
TGTGCCAGCAGCTTAGGGAGGGGACAGGGGCTTAACTATGGCTACACCTTC | CASSLGRGQGLNYGYTF | TRBD1 | NA | TRBJ1-2 | TRBV7-8
TGTGCCAGTAGTATAGATGACGGGAGAATTTATGGCTACACCTTC | CASSIDDGRIYGYTF | NA | NA | TRBJ1-2 | TRBV19
TGTGCCAGCAGTGACCCCCTAGCGAATGAGCAGTTCTTC | CASSDPLANEQFF | NA | NA | TRBJ2-1 | TRBV6-5
TGTGCCAGCAGCTTTACCTCCGGGACAGGGGTCTGGTATTTT | CASSFTSGTGVWYF | TRBD1 | NA | TRBJ2-3 | TRBV7-9
TGTGCCAGCAGTTGGGGAGGGAACTCCGGCGGCTACACCTTC | CASSWGGNSGGYTF | NA | NA | TRBJ1-2 | TRBV28
TGTGCCAGCAGTCCCCCAACTTCATACAATGAGCAGTTCTTC | CASSPPTSYNEQFF | NA | once | TRBJ2-1 | TRBV25-1
TGTGCCAGCAGTTTCCGGCAGGGGGACTATGGCTACACCTTC | CASSFRQGDYGYTF | TRBD1 | few | TRBJ1-2 | TRBV27
TGTGCCAGCAGCCCTACCCAGCGGGAGGGCAATGAGCAGTTCTTC | CASSPTQREGNEQFF | TRBD2 | few | TRBJ2-1 | TRBV13
TGTGCCAGCAGTCCGAAGACAGGTTTGGATGAGCAGTTCTTC | CASSPKTGLDEQFF | NA | NA | TRBJ2-1 | TRBV27
TGTGCCAGCAGTGAGGAGGCGGTGAACACTGAAGCTTTCTTT | CASSEEAVNTEAFF | NA | NA | TRBJ1-1 | TRBV27
TGCGCCAGCAGCCGGGACAGGGGGTCCTACGAGCAGTACTTC | CASSRDRGSYEQYF | TRBD1 | NA | TRBJ2-7 | TRBV4-1
TGTGCCAGCTCCGACGGACAGGCCAACTATGGCTACACCTTC | CASSDGQANYGYTF | TRBD1 | NA | TRBJ1-2 | TRBV18
TGTGCCAGTACCCCGGGGAGGTTTAGCGGGAGGGTCGCCTACAATGAGCAGTTCTTC | CASTPGRFSGRVAYNEQFF | TRBD2 | NA | TRBJ2-1 | TRBV19
TGTGCCAGTAGTGCTTCGGGACAGGGCTTAATTCGCTACACCTTC | CASSASGQGLIRYTF | TRBD1 | NA | TRBJ1-2 | TRBV19
TGTGCCAGCAGTCCCGTTCAGTTCTTC | CASSPVQFF | NA | many | TRBJ2-1 | TRBV2
TGTGCCAGCAGTTACTACGGGGTAAACACTGAAGCTTTCTTT | CASSYYGVNTEAFF | NA | NA | TRBJ1-1 | TRBV6-6
TGTGCCAGCAGCCTCAGGGACAGCGCCTACGAGCAGTACTTC | CASSLRDSAYEQYF | TRBD1 | NA | TRBJ2-7 | TRBV5-6
TGTGCCAGCAGCACCGGGACTAGCGCCAATGAGCAGTTCTTC | CASSTGTSANEQFF | TRBD2 | NA | TRBJ2-1 | TRBV6-5
TGTGCCAGCAGCTACGGCGGGGGCATTCAAGAGACCCAGTACTTC | CASSYGGGIQETQYF | NA | NA | TRBJ2-5 | TRBV7-3
TGTGCCAGCAGAAGGACTAGCGGAAGCGGGGAGCTGTTTTTT | CASRRTSGSGELFF | TRBD2 | NA | TRBJ2-2 | TRBV7-9
TGTGCCAGCAGTCCTCGACTAGCGGGAAGGTACGAGCAGTACTTC | CASSPRLAGRYEQYF | TRBD2 | NA | TRBJ2-7 | TRBV27
TGCGCCAGCAGCTCCCTACCTAGCGGAGCAGGGTATGAGCAGTTCTTC | CASSSLPSGAGYEQFF | TRBD2 | NA | TRBJ2-1 | TRBV5-1
TGTGCCAGCACTACCATGCAGGGGGTAGTTGACACCGGGGAGCTGTTTTTT | CASTTMQGVVDTGELFF | TRBD1 | NA | TRBJ2-2 | TRBV5-6
TGTGCCAGTAATCGCGGGGGCGGGAGCTCCTACGAGCAGTACTTC | CASNRGGGSSYEQYF | NA | NA | TRBJ2-7 | TRBV19
TGTGCCAGCAGCTGGGGAAAGACTAGCGGAGAGACCCAGTACTTC | CASSWGKTSGETQYF | TRBD2 | NA | TRBJ2-5 | TRBV11-2
TGTGCCAGCAGGGACGGACAGGCCCGGTCCGGGGAGCTGTTTTTT | CASRDGQARSGELFF | TRBD1 | NA | TRBJ2-2 | TRBV2
TGTGCCAGCACGCGACTAGCGGGAGTCTACGAGCAGTACTTC | CASTRLAGVYEQYF | TRBD2 | NA | TRBJ2-7 | TRBV6-1
TGTGCCAGCATATCAGGGGCCCTGAACACCGGGGAGCTGTTTTTT | CASISGALNTGELFF | NA | NA | TRBJ2-2 | TRBV28